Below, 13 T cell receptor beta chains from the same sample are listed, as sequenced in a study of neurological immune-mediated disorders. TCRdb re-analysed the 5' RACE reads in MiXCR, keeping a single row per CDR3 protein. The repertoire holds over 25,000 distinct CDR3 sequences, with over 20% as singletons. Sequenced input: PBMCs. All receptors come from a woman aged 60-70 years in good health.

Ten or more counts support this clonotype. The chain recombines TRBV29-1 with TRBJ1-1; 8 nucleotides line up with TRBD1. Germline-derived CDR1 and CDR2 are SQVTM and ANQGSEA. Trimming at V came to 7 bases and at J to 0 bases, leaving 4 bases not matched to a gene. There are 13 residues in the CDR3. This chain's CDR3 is CSARTGMNTEAFF. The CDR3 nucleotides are TGCAGCGCTCGGACAGGGATGAACACTGAAGCTTTCTTT.

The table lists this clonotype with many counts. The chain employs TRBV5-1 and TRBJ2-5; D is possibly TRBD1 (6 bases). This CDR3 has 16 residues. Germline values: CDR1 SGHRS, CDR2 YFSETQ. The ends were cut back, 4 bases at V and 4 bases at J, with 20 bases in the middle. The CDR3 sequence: CASSLLGQGNSETQYF. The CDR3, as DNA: TGCGCCAGCAGCCTCCTGGGGCAGGGGAATTCAGAGACCCAGTACTTC.

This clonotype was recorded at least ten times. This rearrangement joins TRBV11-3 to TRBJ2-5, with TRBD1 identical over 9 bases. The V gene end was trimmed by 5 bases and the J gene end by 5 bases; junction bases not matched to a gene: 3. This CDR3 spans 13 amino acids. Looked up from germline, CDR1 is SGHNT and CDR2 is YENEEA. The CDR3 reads CASSRGQGETQYF. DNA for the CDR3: TGTGCCAGCAGCCGAGGACAGGGGGAGACCCAGTACTTC.

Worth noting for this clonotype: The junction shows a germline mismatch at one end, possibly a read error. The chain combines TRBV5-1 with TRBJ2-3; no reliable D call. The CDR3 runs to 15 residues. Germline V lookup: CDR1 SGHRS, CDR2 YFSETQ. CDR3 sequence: CSSSLLGSIGDTQYF. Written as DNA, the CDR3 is TGCTCCAGCAGCTTGTTGGGTTCAATAGGGGATACGCAGTATTTT.

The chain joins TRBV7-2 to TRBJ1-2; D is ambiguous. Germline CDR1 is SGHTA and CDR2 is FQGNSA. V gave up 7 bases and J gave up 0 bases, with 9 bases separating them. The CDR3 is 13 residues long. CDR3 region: CASKSSANYGYTF. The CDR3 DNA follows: TGTGCCAGCAAGTCCTCAGCTAACTATGGCTACACCTTC. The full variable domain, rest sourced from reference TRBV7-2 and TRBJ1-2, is GAGVSQSPSNKVTEKGKDVELRCDPISGHTALYWYRQSLGQGLEFLIYFQGNSAPDKSGLPSDRFSAERTGGSVSTLTIQRTQQEDSAVYLCASKSSANYGYTFGSGTRLTVV.

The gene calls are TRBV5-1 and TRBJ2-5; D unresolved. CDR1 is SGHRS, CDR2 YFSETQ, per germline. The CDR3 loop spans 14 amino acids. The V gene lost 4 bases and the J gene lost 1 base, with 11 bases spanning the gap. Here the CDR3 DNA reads TGCGCCAGCAGCCTACCCGGGCCCCAAGAGACCCAGTACTTC. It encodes CASSLPGPQETQYF.

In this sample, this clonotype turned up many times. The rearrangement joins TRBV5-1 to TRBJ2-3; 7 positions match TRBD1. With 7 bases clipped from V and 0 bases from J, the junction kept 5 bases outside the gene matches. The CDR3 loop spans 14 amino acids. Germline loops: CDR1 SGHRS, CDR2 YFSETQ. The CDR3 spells CASFDRASTDTQYF. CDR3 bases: TGCGCCAGCTTTGACAGGGCTAGCACAGATACGCAGTATTTT.

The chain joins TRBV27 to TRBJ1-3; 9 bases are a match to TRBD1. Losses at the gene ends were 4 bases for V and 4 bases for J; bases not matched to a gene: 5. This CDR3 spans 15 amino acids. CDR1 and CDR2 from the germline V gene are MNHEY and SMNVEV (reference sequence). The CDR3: CASSSDRGIGNTIYF. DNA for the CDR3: TGTGCCAGCAGTTCGGACAGGGGAATAGGAAACACCATATATTTT.

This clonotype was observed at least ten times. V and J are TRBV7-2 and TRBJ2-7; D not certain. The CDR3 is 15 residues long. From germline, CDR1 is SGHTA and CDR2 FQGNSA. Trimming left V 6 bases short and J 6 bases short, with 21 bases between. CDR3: CASSRTSIGILEQYF. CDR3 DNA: TGTGCCAGCAGTCGTACAAGCATTGGCATCCTCGAGCAGTACTTC.

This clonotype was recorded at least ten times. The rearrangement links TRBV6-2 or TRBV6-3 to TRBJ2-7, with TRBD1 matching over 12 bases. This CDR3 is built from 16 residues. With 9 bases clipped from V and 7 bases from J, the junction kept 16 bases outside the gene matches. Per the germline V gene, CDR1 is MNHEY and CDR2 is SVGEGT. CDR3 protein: CARSGTGGLLRGEQYF. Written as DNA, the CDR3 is TGTGCCAGAAGTGGGACAGGGGGCCTCTTGCGGGGAGAGCAGTACTTC.

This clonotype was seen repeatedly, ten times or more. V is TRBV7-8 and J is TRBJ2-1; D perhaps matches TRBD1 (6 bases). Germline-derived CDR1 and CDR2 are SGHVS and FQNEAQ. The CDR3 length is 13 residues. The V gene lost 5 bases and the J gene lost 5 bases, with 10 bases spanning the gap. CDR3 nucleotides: TGTGCCAGCAGCACGGACAGAAACAATGAGCAGTTCTTC. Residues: CASSTDRNNEQFF.

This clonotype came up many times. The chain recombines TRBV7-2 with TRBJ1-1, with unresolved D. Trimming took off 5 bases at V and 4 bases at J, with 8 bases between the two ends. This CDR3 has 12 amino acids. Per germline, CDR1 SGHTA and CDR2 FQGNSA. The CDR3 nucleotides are TGTGCCAGCAGCACTAGAGGCACTGAAGCTTTCTTT. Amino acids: CASSTRGTEAFF.

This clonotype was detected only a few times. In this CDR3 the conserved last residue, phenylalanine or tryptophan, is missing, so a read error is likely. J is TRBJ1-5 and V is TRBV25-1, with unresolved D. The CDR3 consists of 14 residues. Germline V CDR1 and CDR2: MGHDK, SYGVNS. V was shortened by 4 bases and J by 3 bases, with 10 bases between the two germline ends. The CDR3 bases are TGTGCCAGCAGTGCGGACGGAAACAATCAGCCCCAGCATTTG. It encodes CASSADGNNQPQHL.